This T cell receptor (beta chain) was recorded in a study of blood T cell repertoires in COVID-19. Study information: Collection of acute and convalescent COVID-19 samples took place in the United States, Italy and Spain. Sources were T cells, B-cell-depleted T cells, or PBMCs; the material itself was cDNA or gDNA.

Clones were read by immunoSEQ multiplex PCR, and TCRdb kept only the in-frame ones, dropping some. The repertoire holds 490,000 or so clones, 70% to 90% seen once, with around 7.9% in the top ten. Unmatched junction bases numbered 5, after V lost 3 bases and J lost 12 bases. Germline V gene sequence: CDR1 SGHNT, CDR2 YYREEE (reference sequence). The CDR3 sequence is 12 residues long. Resolution of symptoms, clearance, or two negative PCRs was present in recovered Cohort 3 donors. The TCR comes from a woman aged 55-70 years who had recovered from COVID-19. The chain combines TRBV5-4 with TRBJ2-1, with TRBD1 matching over 8 bases. Sequencing was performed on PBMCs or T cells enriched from blood (not recorded which). CDR3 coding DNA: TGTGCCAGCAGCTCCTTGACAGGGGTGCAGTTCTTC. It yields the protein CASSSLTGVQFF.